This T cell receptor beta chain was found in a study of OX40 agonist ivuxolimab in advanced cancers. For the study in its entirety: Ivuxolimab, which targeted the costimulatory receptor OX40 (CD134), was an agonistic, fully human IgG2 monoclonal antibody. Intravenous ivuxolimab was administered to patients every 2 weeks at six dose levels: 0.01, 0.1, 0.3, 1.5, 3 and 10 mg/kg. Among the 52 dose-escalation patients, around 19 had hepatocellular carcinoma, approximately 15 melanoma, 9 renal cell carcinoma and 9 head and neck cancer. In the dose-escalation cohort, 82.7% of patients were male, and the mean age was around 60 years, with a range of 23 to 79. Patients were allowed to have had prior anti-PD-1, anti-PD-L1 or anti-CTLA-4 therapy, and more than 35% of the dose-escalation patients had been treated with checkpoint inhibitors. Partial responses were achieved by three dose-escalation patients, of whom one had hepatocellular carcinoma and two had cutaneous melanoma. Peripheral TCRbeta sequencing aimed to test whether ivuxolimab altered TCR sequence diversity and caused clonal T-cell expansion. The monotherapy dose-escalation portion (N ≈ 52 patients) of the phase I ivuxolimab trial is reported in the paper. Overall results and qualifications from the work: Partial responders in the 0.1-3.0 mg/kg groups had among the lowest normalized peripheral clonal expansion, especially among CD8+ T cells. Antigen specificity was not determined for the clonally expanded peripheral T cells. Low levels of normalized T-cell clonal expansion were also seen in some nonresponding patients. After ivuxolimab, expanded clones were on average more numerous among CD8+ T cells than among CD4+ T cells. At doses of 0.1 to 3.0 mg/kg, clonal expansion of both CD4+ and CD8+ T cells in blood was seen between baseline and week 6.

Of note for this clone: No cognate antigen has been identified for it. The record has no base qualities; no much larger clone is one base away.

The CDR3, cysteine through phenylalanine, is 14 amino acids long. Just CDR3 DNA is preserved here, 42 bases in frame from base 1. Via the germline V gene, CDR1 is ENHRY and CDR2 SYGVKD. To sequence the TCRbeta CDR3 region, genomic DNA was isolated from the sorted cells. TCRbeta CDR3 regions were sequenced using the immunoSEQ Assay. TCRdb provides this immuneACCESS table in a form limited to in-frame rearrangements. Some clones are lacking; in checked studies, under half of them reflect an unresolved V gene, and why the rest are absent is not known. This sample has roughly 49,000 clones in its table, and about nine tenths of those were observed once. The ten largest clonotypes hold roughly 3.3% of the sample. The trial excluded patients who had a history of autoimmune disease or who were on systemic immunosuppression. In every dose cohort, peripheral blood was drawn for TCR sequencing at baseline, cycle 4 day 1, and cycle 7 day 1. Samples were obtained from an open-label, multicenter, first-in-human phase I dose-escalation trial of ivuxolimab. Adults with locally advanced or metastatic head and neck squamous cell, hepatocellular, melanoma or renal cell carcinoma were enrolled in the trial. CD4+ and CD8+ T cells were sorted separately from peripheral blood before TCR sequencing.

This TCR was sampled from an adult with an advanced solid tumor such as melanoma, head and neck, liver or kidney cancer. The specimen was CD4+ or CD8+ T cells sorted from blood, collected in a trial of the OX40 agonist ivuxolimab. Recombination joined TRBV10-3 with TRBJ1-1; TRBD1 could be the D gene, as 5 bases match. The DNA sequence is given as TGTGCTTCCGCCAGGGCAACAAAGAACACTGAAGCTTTCTTT. It translates as CASARATKNTEAFF.